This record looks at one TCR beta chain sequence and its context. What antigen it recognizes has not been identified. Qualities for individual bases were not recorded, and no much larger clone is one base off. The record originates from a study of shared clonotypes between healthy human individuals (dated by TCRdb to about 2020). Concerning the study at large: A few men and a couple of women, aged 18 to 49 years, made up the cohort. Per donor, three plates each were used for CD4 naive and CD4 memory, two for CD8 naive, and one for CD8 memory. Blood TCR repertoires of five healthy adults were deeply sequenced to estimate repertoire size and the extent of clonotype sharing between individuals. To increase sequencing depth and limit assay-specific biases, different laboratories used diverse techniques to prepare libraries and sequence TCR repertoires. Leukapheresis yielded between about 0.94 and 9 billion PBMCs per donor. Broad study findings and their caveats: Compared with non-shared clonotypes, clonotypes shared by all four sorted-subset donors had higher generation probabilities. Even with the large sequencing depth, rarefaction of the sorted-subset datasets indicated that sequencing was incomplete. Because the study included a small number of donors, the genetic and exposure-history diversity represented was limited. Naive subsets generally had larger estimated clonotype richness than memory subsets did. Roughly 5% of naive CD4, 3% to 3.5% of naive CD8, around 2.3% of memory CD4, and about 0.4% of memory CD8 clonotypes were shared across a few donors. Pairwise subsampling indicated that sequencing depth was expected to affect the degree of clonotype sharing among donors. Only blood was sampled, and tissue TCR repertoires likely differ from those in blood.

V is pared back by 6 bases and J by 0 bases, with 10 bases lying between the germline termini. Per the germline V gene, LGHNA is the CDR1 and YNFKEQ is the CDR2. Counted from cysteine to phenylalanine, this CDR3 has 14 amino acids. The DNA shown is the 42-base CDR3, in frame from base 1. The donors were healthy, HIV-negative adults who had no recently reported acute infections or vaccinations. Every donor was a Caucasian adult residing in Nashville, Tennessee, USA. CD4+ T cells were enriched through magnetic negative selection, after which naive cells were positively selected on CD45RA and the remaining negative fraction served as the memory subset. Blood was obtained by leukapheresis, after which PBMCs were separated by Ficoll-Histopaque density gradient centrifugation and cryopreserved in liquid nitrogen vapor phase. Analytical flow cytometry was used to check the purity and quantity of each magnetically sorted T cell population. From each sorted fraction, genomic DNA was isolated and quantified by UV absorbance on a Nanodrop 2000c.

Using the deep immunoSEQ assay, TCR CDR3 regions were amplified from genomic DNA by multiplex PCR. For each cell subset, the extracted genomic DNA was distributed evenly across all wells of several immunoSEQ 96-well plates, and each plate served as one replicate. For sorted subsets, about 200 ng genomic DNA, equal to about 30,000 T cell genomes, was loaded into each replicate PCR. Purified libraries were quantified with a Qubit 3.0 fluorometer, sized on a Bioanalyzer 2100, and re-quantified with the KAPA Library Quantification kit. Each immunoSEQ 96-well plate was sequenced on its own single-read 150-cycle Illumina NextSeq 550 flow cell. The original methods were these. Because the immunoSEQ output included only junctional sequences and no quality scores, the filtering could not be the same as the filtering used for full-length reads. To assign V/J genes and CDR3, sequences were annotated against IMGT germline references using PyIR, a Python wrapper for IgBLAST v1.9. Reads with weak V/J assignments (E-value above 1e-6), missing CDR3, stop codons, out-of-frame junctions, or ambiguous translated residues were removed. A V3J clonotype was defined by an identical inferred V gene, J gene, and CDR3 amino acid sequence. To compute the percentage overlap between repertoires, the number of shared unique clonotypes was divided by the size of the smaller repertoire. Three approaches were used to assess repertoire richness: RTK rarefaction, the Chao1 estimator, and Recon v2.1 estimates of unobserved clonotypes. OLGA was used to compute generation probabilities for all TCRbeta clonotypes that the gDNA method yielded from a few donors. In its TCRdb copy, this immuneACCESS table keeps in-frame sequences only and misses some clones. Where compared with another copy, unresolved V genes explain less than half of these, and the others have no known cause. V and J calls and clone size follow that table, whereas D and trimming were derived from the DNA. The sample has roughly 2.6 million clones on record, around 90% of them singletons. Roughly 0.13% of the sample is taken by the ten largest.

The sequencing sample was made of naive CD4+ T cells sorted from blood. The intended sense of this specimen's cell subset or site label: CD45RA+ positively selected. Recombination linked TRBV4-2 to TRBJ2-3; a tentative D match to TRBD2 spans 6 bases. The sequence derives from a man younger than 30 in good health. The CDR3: CASSNRGSTDTQYF. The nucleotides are TGTGCCAGCAGTAATCGGGGGAGCACAGATACGCAGTATTTT.